The entry that follows covers one T cell receptor (beta chain) sequence. Its specificity is unknown. Noted time point: recipient sample about 28 days before transplant, after cytoreduction. CDR1 and CDR2 (germline): SGHRS, YFSETQ. The CDR3 has 15 residues. With 3 bases removed from V and 7 bases from J, the gap between germline ends came to 20 bases. Sequenced by immunoSEQ multiplex PCR; TCRdb stores in-frame clones only, minus some. The sample includes roughly 17,000 clones, 85% to 95% of them seen just once. This sample is part of a study of T cell clonotyping in hematopoietic cell transplantation. Broader study findings: No sorting was done, leaving CD4 and CD8 contributions mixed.

This clonotype was sampled from a man between 18 and 35 years old with biphenotypic leukemia. Some clones in this sample may be carry-over from other donors' samples. The chain employs TRBV5-1 and TRBJ2-7, with D tentatively TRBD1 or TRBD2 (5 bases each). This sample comprised peripheral blood mononuclear cells, obtained before stem cell transplant. The CDR3 reads CASSYNTGTSREQYF. Written as DNA, the CDR3 is TGCGCCAGCAGCTACAACACCGGGACCTCGCGGGAGCAGTACTTC.